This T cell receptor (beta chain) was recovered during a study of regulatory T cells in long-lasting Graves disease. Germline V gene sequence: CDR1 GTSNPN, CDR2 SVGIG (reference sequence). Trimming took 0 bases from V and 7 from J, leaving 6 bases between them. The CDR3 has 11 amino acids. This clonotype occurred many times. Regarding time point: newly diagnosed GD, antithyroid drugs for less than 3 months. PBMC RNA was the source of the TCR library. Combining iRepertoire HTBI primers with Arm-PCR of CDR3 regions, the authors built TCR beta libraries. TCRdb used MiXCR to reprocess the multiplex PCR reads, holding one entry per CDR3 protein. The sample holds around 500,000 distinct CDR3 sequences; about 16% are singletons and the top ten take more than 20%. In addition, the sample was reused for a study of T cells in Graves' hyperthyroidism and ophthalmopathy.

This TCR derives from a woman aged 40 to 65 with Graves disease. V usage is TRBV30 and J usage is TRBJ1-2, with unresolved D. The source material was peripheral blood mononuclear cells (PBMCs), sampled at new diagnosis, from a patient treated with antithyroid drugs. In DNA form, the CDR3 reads TGTGCCTGGAGTGTACTCGGTGGCTACACCTTC. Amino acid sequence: CAWSVLGGYTF. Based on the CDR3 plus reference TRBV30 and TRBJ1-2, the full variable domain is SQTIHQWPATLVQPVGSPLSLECTVEGTSNPNLYWYRQAAGRGLQLLFYSVGIGQISSEVPQNLSASRPQDRQFILSSKKLLLSDSGFYLCAWSVLGGYTFGSGTRLTVV.